Shown below are 8 T cell receptor beta chains from a single sample sequenced in a study of shared clonotypes between healthy human individuals. Generated by immunoSEQ multiplex PCR, the TCRdb table keeps only in-frame clones and is missing some. The table records 2 million to 3 million clones, 93% of them present only once. Material: naive CD4+ T cells from PBMCs. Subset described: CD45RA+ positively selected. These TCRs come from a man younger than 35 in good health. Some clones in this sample may be carry-over from other donors' samples.

The rearrangement uses TRBV7-8 and TRBJ2-7; 7 bases align to TRBD2. The V segment lost 5 bases and the J segment 6 bases; nucleotides outside the gene matches: 4. Germline CDR1 reads SGHVS; CDR2 reads FQNEAQ. The CDR3 covers 12 residues. The CDR3 region has the DNA TGTGCCAGCAGCGATCGCGGGGGCGAGCAGTACTTC. This gives the protein CASSDRGGEQYF.

The chain recombines TRBV7-6 with TRBJ2-5; 14 bases are a match to TRBD2. CDR3 size: 16 residues. V trimming: 5 bases; J trimming: 5 bases; junction bases outside the gene matches: 7. CDR1 is SGHVS and CDR2 is FNYEAQ in the germline V gene. This CDR3 is CASSKGGLAGVETQYF. In DNA form, the CDR3 reads TGTGCCAGCAGCAAGGGGGGACTAGCGGGAGTGGAGACCCAGTACTTC.

The chain has TRBV28 and TRBJ2-5, with D perhaps given as TRBD1 or TRBD2 (5 bases each). This CDR3 has 14 amino acids. Trimming cost V 6 bases and J 2 bases, with 13 bases left between them. CDR1 is MDHEN, CDR2 SYDVKM, per germline. In nucleotides, the CDR3 is TGTGCCAGCAGCCAACCGGGACGGCAAGAGACCCAGTACTTC. Protein product: CASSQPGRQETQYF.

The chain employs TRBV10-3 and TRBJ2-6; 8 bases map to TRBD1. The V gene end was trimmed by 9 bases and the J gene end by 0 bases; junction bases not matched to a gene: 16. Germline CDR1 ENHRY, CDR2 SYGVKD. The CDR3 length is 19 residues. The CDR3 reads CAIQGSGGLPISGANVLTF. Written as DNA, the CDR3 is TGTGCCATACAGGGGTCAGGGGGCCTTCCTATCTCTGGGGCCAACGTCCTGACTTTC.

The V call is TRBV9, the J call TRBJ1-6; D not certain. The V end was cut by 0 bases, the J end by 9 bases, with 10 bases between. Germline assignment: CDR1 SGDLS and CDR2 YYNGEE. CDR3 size: 14 residues. CDR3 amino acids: CASSVVSGVSPLHF. In DNA, the CDR3 is TGTGCCAGCAGCGTAGTCTCTGGGGTTTCACCCCTCCACTTT.

CDR3 coding DNA: TGTGCCAGCAGCTTGGTGGGGGGCCGGTACGAGCAGTACTTC. Amino acids: CASSLVGGRYEQYF. The V gene is TRBV5-6, the J gene TRBJ2-7, with D possibly called TRBD1 or TRBD2 (6 bases each). This CDR3 contains 14 residues. V was trimmed by 0 bases and J by 4 bases, leaving 11 bases between them. Germline assignment: CDR1 SGHDT and CDR2 YYEEEE.

V and J are TRBV7-8 and TRBJ2-7; TRBD2 matches 13 bases. Germline V gene lookup returns CDR1 SGHVS and CDR2 FQNEAQ. Trimming removed 1 base from V and 3 bases from J; junction bases left unmatched: 6. CDR3 size: 17 residues. CDR3 residues: CASSLVRTSGSDYEQYF. Written as DNA, the CDR3 is TGTGCCAGCAGCTTAGTAAGGACTAGCGGGAGTGACTACGAGCAGTACTTC.

This clone was found once. CDR3 sequence reads: CASSSSWGADGELFF. The CDR3, as DNA: TGTGCCAGCAGTTCATCCTGGGGGGCCGACGGGGAGCTGTTTTTT. This chain joins TRBV27 and TRBJ2-2; D is tentatively TRBD1 or TRBD2 (6 bases each). Trimming cost V 4 bases and J 7 bases, with 16 bases left between them. The CDR3 is 15 residues long. Germline V CDR1 and CDR2: MNHEY, SMNVEV (reference sequence).